This T cell receptor beta chain appears in the sequencing data of a study of CD8 T cells in ankylosing spondylitis. Whole-study results and caveats: The authors reported significant enrichment of disease-linked clones in matched ankylosing spondylitis synovial fluid.

From germline, CDR1 is MNHEY and CDR2 SVGEGT. The CDR3 runs 14 residues. V dropped 0 bases and J dropped 1 base, with 3 bases sitting between them. This clonotype was seen repeatedly, ten times or more. Its specificity is not known. Libraries of TCR beta came from quantitative 5'-RACE with molecular barcodes. Via MiXCR, TCRdb re-called the 5' RACE reads, giving one row per CDR3 protein. The sample carries more than 150,000 distinct CDR3 sequences, around 13% recorded once. Material: blood, either unsorted or a sorted T cell fraction (not recorded which). This receptor was identified in a female donor with ankylosing spondylitis or in good health (not recorded which). The chain has TRBV6-2 or TRBV6-3 and TRBJ2-2; no clear D. CDR3 residues: CASSYSRNTGELFF. The CDR3 bases are TGTGCCAGCAGTTACTCAAGGAACACCGGGGAGCTGTTTTTT.